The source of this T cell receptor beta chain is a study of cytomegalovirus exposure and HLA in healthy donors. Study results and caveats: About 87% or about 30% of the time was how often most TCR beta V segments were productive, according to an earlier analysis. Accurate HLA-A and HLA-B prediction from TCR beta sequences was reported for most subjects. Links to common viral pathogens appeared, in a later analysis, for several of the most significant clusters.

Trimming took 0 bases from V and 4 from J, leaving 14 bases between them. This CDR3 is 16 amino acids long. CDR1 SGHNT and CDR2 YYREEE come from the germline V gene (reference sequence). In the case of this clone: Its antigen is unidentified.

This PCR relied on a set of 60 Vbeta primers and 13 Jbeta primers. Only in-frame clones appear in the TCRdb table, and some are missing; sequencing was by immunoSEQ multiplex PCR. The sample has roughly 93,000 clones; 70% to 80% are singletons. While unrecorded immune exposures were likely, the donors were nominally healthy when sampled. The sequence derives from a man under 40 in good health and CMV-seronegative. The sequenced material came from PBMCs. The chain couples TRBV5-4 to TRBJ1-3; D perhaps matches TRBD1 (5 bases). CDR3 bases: TGTGCCAGCAGCTTGGACCCCCGGGGGAACGGAAACACCATATATTTT. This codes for CASSLDPRGNGNTIYF.